This T cell receptor (beta chain) was documented in a study of T cell responses to AZD1222 COVID-19 vaccine. Notes on this clone: Antigen unknown.

Clones were sequenced by immunoSEQ multiplex PCR, and TCRdb holds only the in-frame ones, with some missing. The data hold approximately 170,000 clones, with approximately 90% observed a single time. This CDR3 is 16 amino acids long. Germline CDR1 and CDR2: SGHNT and YENEEA. V gave up 0 bases and J gave up 0 bases, with 11 bases separating them. Findings and caveats of the study: White British ancestry dominated among donors, who included more females, and clonal diversity was possibly underestimated. Targeting of unmutated variant regions was reportedly seen in nearly half of spike-specific TCRs. Researchers report vaccine-associated CD4 TCRs spanning spike, with dominance at 160-218 and 743-854.

The gene calls are TRBV11-3 and TRBJ1-1; D is ambiguous. The TCR comes from an adult in good health. Sequenced here: peripheral blood, sampled on day 0 of AZD1222 vaccination. CDR3: CASSLESGKLNTEAFF. The CDR3 DNA is TGTGCCAGCAGCTTAGAGAGCGGGAAGCTGAACACTGAAGCTTTCTTT.